A selection of T cell receptor beta chains follows, all from one sample in a study of blood T cell repertoires in COVID-19. Profiling relied on immunoSEQ multiplex PCR, and the TCRdb table lists in-frame clones only, not all of them. The data hold some 340,000 clones, with over 80% observed a single time. What was sequenced was PBMCs or T cells enriched from blood (not recorded which). The receptors derive from a woman in her fifties or sixties who had recovered from COVID-19. Both conserved end residues are part of each CDR3. A D gene is named only where the DNA matches it firmly. Rows give clone size only sometimes, using once, few, many, or a class for an expanded clone.

V: TRBV5-1; D: TRBD1; size: .; J: TRBJ1-1; CDR3: CASSPLDRGAEAFF; DNA: TGCGCCAGCAGCCCCCTGGACAGGGGCGCTGAAGCTTTCTTT
V: TRBV7-9; D: .; size: .; J: TRBJ1-2; CDR3: CASSLVRGDYGYTF; DNA: TGTGCCAGCAGCTTAGTTCGGGGTGACTATGGCTACACCTTC
V: TRBV7-9; D: TRBD1; size: .; J: TRBJ1-5; CDR3: CASSTQGNQPQHF; DNA: TGTGCCAGCAGCACACAGGGGAATCAGCCCCAGCATTTT
V: TRBV6-2/TRBV6-3; D: TRBD1; size: .; J: TRBJ2-1; CDR3: CASSKRRTGAYNEQFF; DNA: TGTGCCAGCAGTAAACGGAGGACAGGGGCCTACAATGAGCAGTTCTTC
V: TRBV2; D: .; size: .; J: TRBJ2-7; CDR3: CASMDSPVLEQYF; DNA: TGTGCCAGCATGGACAGTCCGGTTCTAGAGCAGTACTTC
V: TRBV5-8; D: .; size: .; J: TRBJ1-1; CDR3: CASSLQNTEAFF; DNA: TGTGCCAGCAGCTTGCAGAACACTGAAGCTTTCTTT
V: TRBV12-3/TRBV12-4; D: TRBD1; size: .; J: TRBJ1-1; CDR3: CASRQTGVTEAFF; DNA: TGTGCCAGCAGGCAGACAGGGGTCACTGAAGCTTTCTTT
V: TRBV9; D: TRBD2; size: .; J: TRBJ2-2; CDR3: CASSVVAGDNTGELFF; DNA: TGTGCCAGCAGCGTAGTAGCGGGGGATAACACCGGGGAGCTGTTTTTT
V: TRBV4-3; D: TRBD1; size: .; J: TRBJ2-7; CDR3: CASSQGTGFTYEQYF; DNA: TGCGCCAGCAGCCAAGGGACAGGGTTTACTTACGAGCAGTACTTC
V: TRBV3-1/TRBV3-2; D: .; size: .; J: TRBJ2-3; CDR3: CASSPEGRSGTYTQYF; DNA: TGTGCCAGCAGCCCGGAGGGCCGGTCCGGCACATATACGCAGTATTTT
V: TRBV7-2; D: .; size: .; J: TRBJ2-5; CDR3: CASSPHRETQYF; DNA: TGTGCCAGCAGCCCACACAGGGAGACCCAGTACTTC
V: TRBV11-3; D: .; size: .; J: TRBJ2-7; CDR3: CASSQRAPSYEQYF; DNA: TGTGCCAGCAGCCAGAGGGCACCCTCCTACGAGCAGTACTTC
V: TRBV6-5; D: TRBD1; size: .; J: TRBJ1-5; CDR3: CASSQGVGQPQHF; DNA: TGTGCCAGCAGTCAGGGGGTCGGGCAGCCCCAGCATTTT
V: TRBV12-3/TRBV12-4; D: TRBD1; size: .; J: TRBJ1-2; CDR3: CASSLGQGVGYTF; DNA: TGTGCCAGCAGCCTCGGACAGGGTGTTGGCTACACCTTC
V: TRBV2; D: .; size: few; J: TRBJ1-2; CDR3: CASSSWGGNYGYTF; DNA: TGTGCCAGCAGTTCCTGGGGGGGTAACTATGGCTACACCTTC
V: TRBV6-5; D: .; size: .; J: TRBJ2-2; CDR3: CASSYTGSGAGELFF; DNA: TGTGCCAGCAGTTACACGGGAAGCGGTGCCGGGGAGCTGTTTTTT
V: TRBV11-1; D: .; size: .; J: TRBJ2-5; CDR3: CASSLAGREETQYF; DNA: TGTGCCAGCAGCTTAGCGGGCAGGGAAGAGACCCAGTACTTC
V: TRBV5-1; D: TRBD1; size: .; J: TRBJ1-2; CDR3: CASSSTGGQGYGYTF; DNA: TGCGCCAGCAGTTCTACAGGGGGCCAGGGCTATGGCTACACCTTC
V: TRBV7-2; D: TRBD1; size: .; J: TRBJ1-3; CDR3: CASSLEGQVANTIYF; DNA: TGTGCCAGCAGCTTAGAGGGACAGGTAGCCAACACCATATATTTT
V: TRBV15; D: TRBD1; size: .; J: TRBJ1-4; CDR3: CATSMMTGTNEKLFF; DNA: TGTGCCACCAGTATGATGACAGGGACAAATGAAAAACTGTTTTTT
V: TRBV9; D: .; size: few; J: TRBJ1-2; CDR3: CASSEHPTARGYTF; DNA: TGTGCCAGCAGCGAACACCCGACAGCCCGTGGCTACACCTTC